The 31 T cell receptor beta chains listed next were all sequenced from one sample in a study of T cells expressing NK-cell markers. TCRdb reprocessed the 5' RACE reads, keeping one entry per CDR3 protein, no DNA. In total, the table holds about 120,000 distinct CDR3 sequences. The sample taken for sequencing was blood T cells: a sorted CD56 or NKG2C T cell subset, CD4+ or CD8+ T cells, or bulk PBMC T cells (not recorded which). The receptors were sampled from a woman between 18 and 70 years old in good health.

The rearrangement joins TRBV28 to TRBJ2-5; the TCRdb call, TRBD1, lacks DNA for checking. Germline CDR1 reads MDHEN; CDR2 reads SYDVKM. CDR3 size: 15 residues. CDR3 sequence reads: CASRMGTGWSETQYF.

The chain has TRBV4-3 and TRBJ2-5; TCRdb proposes TRBD2, but this gene call is untestable without DNA. The CDR3 is made up of 14 amino acids. The V gene's germline CDR1 is LGHNA and CDR2 YSLEER. This CDR3 reads CASSPSEGRETQYF.

V gene TRBV9 combines with J gene TRBJ1-2; TCRdb names TRBD1, which stays unverified in the absence of DNA. This CDR3 has 14 residues. The V gene's germline CDR1 is SGDLS and CDR2 YYNGEE. CDR3 amino acids: CASSVATGGYGYTF.

J is TRBJ2-2 and V is TRBV6-2 or TRBV6-3; TCRdb names TRBD1, which stays unverified in the absence of DNA. The CDR3 is 12 amino acids. The germline CDR1 and CDR2 sequences are MNHEY and SVGEGT. CDR3 amino acids: CASRPPAGELFF.

The CDR3 loop is CASSVNPNTEAFF. This rearrangement joins TRBV19 to TRBJ1-1. Germline-derived CDR1 and CDR2 are LNHDA and SQIVND (reference sequence). This CDR3 comprises 13 residues.

The chain uses TRBV6-1 and TRBJ1-5; TCRdb reports TRBD1, a call that lacks DNA to check it against. The CDR3 is 14 amino acids. The V gene's germline CDR1 is MNHNS and CDR2 SASEGT. CDR3 loop: CASSLQGSNQPQHF.

The V call is TRBV5-4, the J call TRBJ1-1; TCRdb indicates TRBD1, and absent DNA this call remains unverified. The germline gives CDR1 SGHNT, CDR2 YYREEE (reference sequence). The length of the CDR3 is 15 residues. CDR3: CASSTLGQGNTEAFF.

The chain carries TRBV28 and TRBJ1-2. The CDR3 loop spans 16 amino acids. The V gene's germline CDR1 is MDHEN and CDR2 SYDVKM. CDR3 in amino acids: CASSFFEGEANYGYTF.

V and J are TRBV24-1 and TRBJ2-5; the D gene TCRdb calls, TRBD1, cannot be checked with no DNA. Germline V gives CDR1 KGHDR, CDR2 SFDVKD. This CDR3 contains 13 residues. The CDR3 loop is CATSDLAGGTQYF.

The V call is TRBV11-2, the J call TRBJ2-7; TCRdb's assignment of TRBD2 cannot be checked, as there is no DNA. Looked up from germline, CDR1 is SGHAT and CDR2 is FQNNGV. This CDR3 comprises 14 residues. CDR3 in amino acids: CASSLGSGSYEQYF.

This sequence joins TRBV20-1 and TRBJ2-2; TCRdb proposes TRBD1, but this gene call is untestable without DNA. This CDR3 region has 17 residues. CDR1 is DFQATT and CDR2 is SNEGSKA in the germline V gene (reference sequence). This chain's CDR3 is CSASKSRRGRHTGELFF.

V gene TRBV3-1 combines with J gene TRBJ2-1. The CDR3 totals 14 residues. CDR1 and CDR2 from the germline V gene are LGHDT and YNNKEL (reference sequence). The CDR3 loop is CASSQDLGLREQFF.

The chain links TRBV5-6 to TRBJ2-1; TCRdb outputs TRBD1, but without DNA this stays unchecked. CDR3 length: 15 residues. CDR1 is SGHDT and CDR2 is YYEEEE in the germline V gene. CDR3 amino acids: CASSLVGGYGSEQFF.

The chain has TRBV6-4 and TRBJ1-6; TCRdb's D call of TRBD1 is untestable without DNA. The CDR3 loop spans 16 amino acids. The germline V gene encodes CDR1 MRHNA and CDR2 SNTAGT. The CDR3 sequence: CASSDSAVPGESPLHF.

The chain joins TRBV30 to TRBJ2-1; TCRdb picks TRBD2, but there is no DNA to check that call. This CDR3 region has 17 residues. Germline V gives CDR1 GTSNPN, CDR2 SVGIG (reference sequence). The CDR3 loop reads CAWSGLAGGLTYNEQFF.

The chain carries TRBV28 and TRBJ2-7; TCRdb reports TRBD1, a call that lacks DNA to check it against. CDR1 and CDR2 (germline): MDHEN, SYDVKM. The CDR3 extends over 16 amino acids. The CDR3 is CASSTLTGVDPYEQYF.

The V call is TRBV4-3, the J call TRBJ2-3; TCRdb calls TRBD1, which cannot be checked without DNA. CDR3 size: 17 residues. Looked up from germline, CDR1 is LGHNA and CDR2 is YSLEER. This CDR3 reads CASSQDQGGGGTDTQYF.

V and J are TRBV15 and TRBJ2-7; the TCRdb D gene call, TRBD2, has no DNA to confirm it. CDR1 is LNHNV and CDR2 is YYDKDF in the germline V gene (reference sequence). The CDR3 has 15 residues. CDR3 region: CATSSRTSATYEQYF.

The chain recombines TRBV13 with TRBJ2-1; the D call of TRBD1 rests on TCRdb alone, since no DNA is present to check it. CDR3 length: 13 amino acids. CDR1 is PRHDT, CDR2 FYEKMQ, per germline (reference sequence). CDR3 region: CASSPTGYNEQFF.

This chain uses TRBV7-6 with TRBJ1-3. This CDR3 contains 15 residues. Per the germline V gene, CDR1 is SGHVS and CDR2 is FNYEAQ. The CDR3 here is CASSLAAGTINTIYF.

This chain joins TRBV3-1 and TRBJ2-1; absent DNA, TCRdb's TRBD2 call cannot be checked. Germline values: CDR1 LGHDT, CDR2 YNNKEL (reference sequence). This CDR3 region has 18 residues. The CDR3 region is CASSQALLAGGSYNEQFF.

The V and J genes are TRBV24-1 and TRBJ2-1; the D call from TCRdb, TRBD1, cannot be confirmed without DNA. CDR3 length equals 17 residues. The germline CDR1 and CDR2 sequences are KGHDR and SFDVKD. The CDR3 reads CATSDPSSGQGTNEQFF.

The V and J genes are TRBV4-3 and TRBJ2-1; TCRdb's D gene call, TRBD1, goes unchecked for lack of DNA. The CDR3 extends over 14 amino acids. CDR1 is LGHNA and CDR2 is YSLEER in the germline V gene. The CDR3 is CASSQVPGGYEQFF.

The gene calls are TRBV20-1 and TRBJ2-2; checking the TCRdb D call of TRBD1 is not possible without DNA. The CDR3 is made up of 15 amino acids. Germline V gene data show CDR1 as DFQATT and CDR2 as SNEGSKA (reference sequence). The CDR3 here is CSAREADRDTGELFF.

This chain joins TRBV20-1 and TRBJ2-1; the TCRdb call, TRBD1, lacks DNA for checking. The germline gives CDR1 DFQATT, CDR2 SNEGSKA (reference sequence). The CDR3 has 15 residues. CDR3 sequence: CSAWGQGWVYNEQFF.

The V call is TRBV4-3, the J call TRBJ2-3; TCRdb's D call of TRBD2 is untestable without DNA. There are 18 residues in the CDR3. The V gene's germline CDR1 is LGHNA and CDR2 YSLEER. The CDR3 sequence is CASSQAPGLAEITDTQYF.

V gene TRBV4-3 combines with J gene TRBJ2-7. The CDR3 covers 14 residues. The V gene's germline CDR1 is LGHNA and CDR2 YSLEER. This CDR3 reads CASSQRNYHYEQYF.

CDR3: CASSPTGDSYEQYF. This chain links TRBV28 with TRBJ2-7; the D gene TCRdb calls, TRBD1, cannot be checked with no DNA. The V gene's germline CDR1 is MDHEN and CDR2 SYDVKM. The CDR3 is made up of 14 amino acids.

This chain links TRBV7-6 with TRBJ2-1; as DNA is missing, the TRBD2 call by TCRdb cannot be tested. The CDR3 covers 15 residues. In germline, CDR1 is SGHVS, CDR2 FNYEAQ. The CDR3 here is CASSLVGEAGNEQFF.

The J gene is TRBJ2-5, the V gene TRBV6-1; the D call of TRBD1 rests on TCRdb alone, since no DNA is present to check it. The CDR3 consists of 13 residues. Germline V gives CDR1 MNHNS, CDR2 SASEGT. The CDR3 sequence: CASSPGGGETQYF.

The V call is TRBV15, the J call TRBJ2-3; TCRdb indicates TRBD1, and absent DNA this call remains unverified. CDR1 and CDR2 (germline): LNHNV, YYDKDF (reference sequence). The CDR3 has 16 amino acids. The CDR3: CATSRDSGQGQDTQYF.